These 6 T cell receptor beta chains were all obtained from the same sample, sequenced in a study of control samples from healthy donors and cancer patients. TCRdb keeps only in-frame clones here, not all; method: immunoSEQ multiplex PCR. The sample shows about 98,000 clones, more than 75% of them seen only once. Sequencing was done on a sample of blood. The receptors stem from a man between 60 and 70 years old in good health.

This chain joins TRBV19 and TRBJ2-1; D is uncertain. V was trimmed by 0 bases and J by 3 bases, leaving 9 bases between them. The germline gives CDR1 LNHDA, CDR2 SQIVND (reference sequence). This CDR3 contains 15 residues. The CDR3 loop is CASSIEPSVYNEQFF. The CDR3 DNA follows: TGTGCCAGTAGTATAGAACCCAGTGTCTACAATGAGCAGTTCTTC.

The rearrangement uses TRBV10-3 and TRBJ1-2; D is possibly TRBD1 (5 bases). Germline V lookup: CDR1 ENHRY, CDR2 SYGVKD. The CDR3 runs 14 residues. Trimming took 2 bases from V and 2 from J, leaving 9 bases between them. CDR3 bases: TGTGCCATCAGTGAGCCGGACACCAACTATGGCTACACCTTC. Translating it yields CAISEPDTNYGYTF.

This sequence joins TRBV6-5 and TRBJ2-5, with 8 bases that match TRBD2. Trimming at V came to 6 bases and at J to 1 base, leaving 4 bases not matched to a gene. Germline CDR1 reads MNHEY; CDR2 reads SVGAGI. This CDR3 contains 14 residues. CDR3 residues: CASRAGGGQETQYF. The CDR3 region has the DNA TGTGCCAGCAGGGCGGGGGGCGGCCAAGAGACCCAGTACTTC.

Of note for this clone: This same CDR3 is encoded by further DNA sequences in the sample. This rearrangement joins TRBV2 to TRBJ2-7; TRBD1 or TRBD2 may be the D gene (5 bases each). CDR1 and CDR2 from the germline V gene are SNHLY and FYNNEI. The CDR3 sequence is 12 residues long. The V gene lost 3 bases and the J gene lost 2 bases, with 5 bases spanning the gap. In nucleotides, the CDR3 is TGTGCCAGCAGTGAGGGACCCTACGAGCAGTACTTC. Translation gives CASSEGPYEQYF.

The chain carries TRBV7-9 and TRBJ1-2; weak D call: TRBD1 (5 bases). This CDR3 region has 14 residues. The germline V gene has CDR1 SEHNR and CDR2 FQNEAQ (reference sequence). V lost 5 bases and J 8 bases, leaving 18 bases between the germline ends. CDR3 nucleotides: TGTGCCAGCAGCCCCCGGGGGGGAACGTCCGGCTACACCTTC. Its translation is CASSPRGGTSGYTF.

V gene TRBV30 combines with J gene TRBJ1-6, with unresolved D. The V end was cut by 3 bases, the J end by 1 base, with 4 bases between. Germline lookup yields CDR1 GTSNPN and CDR2 SVGIG (reference sequence). CDR3 length: 13 amino acids. The CDR3 sequence is CAWRGSYNSPLHF. DNA for the CDR3: TGTGCCTGGAGAGGGTCCTATAATTCACCCCTCCACTTT.